Listed below are T cell receptor beta chains from one sample, sequenced in a study of T cell changes during pregnancy in multiple sclerosis. Here immunoSEQ multiplex PCR was the method, and the copy in TCRdb shows in-frame clones only, minus some. Of tens of thousands of clones listed, 92% are singletons. Specimen: peripheral blood, collected in the third trimester of pregnancy. The receptors stem from a female donor in good health, enrolled as a control in a pregnancy study. The conserved cysteine and the conserved F or W are not part of the CDR3 here. Rows may omit the clone size; those that give it use once, few, many or a size class.

>TRBJ2-5|TRBV7-9|.
ASSPGQGRETQY
>TRBJ2-7|TRBV28|.
ASRKEESYEQY
>TRBJ2-7|TRBV10-2|.
ASSDLGTDYEQY
>TRBJ2-3|TRBV9|.
ASSTNGESGRARTDTQY
>TRBJ1-3|TRBV5-1|once
ASSLGQGRNTIY
>TRBJ1-3|TRBV19|.
ASSPIPRQGIRNTIY
>TRBJ2-1|TRBV4-1|.
ASSQASGGYNEQF
>TRBJ2-1|TRBV7-6|once
ASSFGGAPRNEQF
>TRBJ2-7|TRBV7-9|.
ASSFRDLSYEQY
>TRBJ2-2|TRBV4-1|.
ASSLGTGPNTGELF
>TRBJ2-7|TRBV4-1|once
ASSQDSSGGTLPSYEQY
>TRBJ2-7|TRBV9|.
ASSPTTGKDEQY
>TRBJ1-2|TRBV18|.
ASSPDTGLNYGYT
>TRBJ2-7|TRBV5-4|.
ASSLERVPEQY
>TRBJ1-5|TRBV6-6|.
ATSQASNQPQH
>TRBJ2-7|TRBV19|.
ATSDTSYEQY
>TRBJ2-3|TRBV15|.
ATAGLAESIDTQY
>TRBJ1-2|TRBV11-2|.
ASSPGTDYGYT
>TRBJ1-2|TRBV7-9|.
ASSQSIRDRVDYGYT
>TRBJ1-1|TRBV7-2|.
ASSFQGLGQMNTEAF
>TRBJ2-7|TRBV7-8|once
ASSLSRLAGPYEQY
>TRBJ1-3|TRBV5-1|once
ASRLGTGGNTIY
>TRBJ2-1|TRBV18|.
ASSPGLAVNEQF
>TRBJ2-1|TRBV29-1|.
SVEIADRSSYNEQF
>TRBJ2-7|TRBV10-2|few
ATEGLAGFSSYEQY
>TRBJ2-1|TRBV6-4|.
ASSGGAGGDEQF
>TRBJ2-3|TRBV5-1|.
ASSLGLAGGTRKPQY
>TRBJ2-7|TRBV4-3|.
ASSPFSGSMYEQY
>TRBJ1-2|TRBV15|.
ATSRGDQGLDGYT
>TRBJ2-6|TRBV12-1|.
ASSLNDLARDRFSGANVLT
>TRBJ2-7|TRBV15|.
ATSSIYPGGNSYEQY
>TRBJ2-5|TRBV6-1|.
ASSEVSNQETQY
>TRBJ1-2|TRBV6-1|.
ASSEVQGIYGYT
>TRBJ1-5|TRBV19|.
ASSGLGQGGPQH
>TRBJ1-1|TRBV19|.
ASSIRNTEAF
>TRBJ2-1|TRBV29-1|.
SVEDTRWPYNEQF
>TRBJ1-1|TRBV11-2|.
ASSFWLRGQNTEAF
>TRBJ1-5|TRBV10-3|.
ATGQSSNQPQH
>TRBJ2-3|TRBV6-1|few
ASSVQGGSHDTQY
>TRBJ2-3|TRBV27|.
AARTSGSEDTQY
>TRBJ2-5|TRBV20-1|.
SARARDSLY
>TRBJ2-3|TRBV9|.
ASSVDRLAGGTDTQY
>TRBJ2-5|TRBV5-4|.
ASSLEPGQETQY
>TRBJ2-5|TRBV19|.
ASSTRLAGEVETQY
>TRBJ1-2|TRBV11-2|.
ASSTYKRGAHGYT